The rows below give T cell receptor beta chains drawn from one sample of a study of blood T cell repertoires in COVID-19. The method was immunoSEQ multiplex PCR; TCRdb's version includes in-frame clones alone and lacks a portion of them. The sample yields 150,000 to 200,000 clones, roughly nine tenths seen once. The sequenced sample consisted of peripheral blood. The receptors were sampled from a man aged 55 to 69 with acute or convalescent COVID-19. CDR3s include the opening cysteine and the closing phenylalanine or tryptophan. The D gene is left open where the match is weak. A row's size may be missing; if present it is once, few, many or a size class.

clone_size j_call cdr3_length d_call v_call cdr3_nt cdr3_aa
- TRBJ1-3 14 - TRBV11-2 TGTGCCAGCAGCTTCAATGCCCTAGGAAACACCATATATTTT CASSFNALGNTIYF
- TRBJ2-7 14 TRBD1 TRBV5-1 TGCGCCAGCAGTCCCGGGACAGGGGACTACGAGCAGTACTTC CASSPGTGDYEQYF
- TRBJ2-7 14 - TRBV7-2 TGTGCCAGCAGCTTAGGGCCCTCTTGGTACGAGCAGTACTTC CASSLGPSWYEQYF
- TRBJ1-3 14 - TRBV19 TGTGCCAGTAAACAATTTGTCTCTGGAAACACCATATATTTT CASKQFVSGNTIYF
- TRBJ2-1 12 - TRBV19 TGTGCCAGTGCCCAGGGGAACAATGAGCAGTTCTTC CASAQGNNEQFF
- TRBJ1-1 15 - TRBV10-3 TGTGCCATCAGGGAGACAGGCAGAATTAACACTGAAGCTTTCTTT CAIRETGRINTEAFF
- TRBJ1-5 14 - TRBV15 TGTGCCACCAGCAGCAGTATTAGCAATCAGCCCCAGCATTTT CATSSSISNQPQHF
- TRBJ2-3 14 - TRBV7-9 TGTGCCACCCGCCGGGCAGGGGGCACAGATACGCAGTATTTT CATRRAGGTDTQYF
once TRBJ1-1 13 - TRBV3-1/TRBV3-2 TGTGCCAGCAGCCCTCACAGTAGAGCCGAAGCTTTCTTT CASSPHSRAEAFF
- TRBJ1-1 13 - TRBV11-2 TGTGCCAGCAGCATCGACAGGAACACTGAAGCTTTCTTT CASSIDRNTEAFF
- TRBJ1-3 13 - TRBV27 TGTGCCAGCAGAACTAACGGGGAGAACACCATATATTTT CASRTNGENTIYF
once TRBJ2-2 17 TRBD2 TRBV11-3 TGTGCCAGCAGCTTAGGGACTAGCGGGCTGGGCACCGGGGAGCTGTTTTTT CASSLGTSGLGTGELFF
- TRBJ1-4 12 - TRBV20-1 TGCAGTGCTAGTGAAACCTACGAAAAACTGTTTTTT CSASETYEKLFF
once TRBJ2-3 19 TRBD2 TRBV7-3 TGTGCCAGCAGCTTAAGAGGGGGCCCGGGACTAGCGACCACAGATACGCAGTATTTT CASSLRGGPGLATTDTQYF
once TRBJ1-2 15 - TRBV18 TGTGCCAGCTCACCCCTCAAACCGGGGGAGGGTGGCTACACCTTC CASSPLKPGEGGYTF
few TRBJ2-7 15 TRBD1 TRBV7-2 TGTGCCAGCAGTCCTCGGACAGGCCTCTCCTACGAGCAGTACTTC CASSPRTGLSYEQYF
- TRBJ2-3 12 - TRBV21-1 TGTGCCAGCAGCGCCCGACAGGGACTCGAGTATTTT CASSARQGLEYF
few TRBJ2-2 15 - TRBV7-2 TGTGCCAGCAGCTTATTGGGACTCGACACCGGGGAGCTGTTTTTT CASSLLGLDTGELFF
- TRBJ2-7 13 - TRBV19 TGTGCCAGTAGTATGGGAGAGGGCTACGAGCAGTACTTC CASSMGEGYEQYF
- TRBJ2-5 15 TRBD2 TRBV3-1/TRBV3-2 TGTGCCAGCAGCCGTGGGACTAGCGGGGTCAGGGCCCAGTACTTC CASSRGTSGVRAQYF
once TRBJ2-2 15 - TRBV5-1 TGCGCCAGCAGCTTGGTTCAGGGAATTGGCGGGGAGCTGTTTTTT CASSLVQGIGGELFF
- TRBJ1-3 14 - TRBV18 TGTGCCAGCTCACCGGGGACTACTGGAAACACCATATATTTT CASSPGTTGNTIYF
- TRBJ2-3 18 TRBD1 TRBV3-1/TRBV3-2 TGTGCCAGCAGCCGACTCTTTCCGGGACAGGGGGCTGGGGGTACGCAGTATTTT CASSRLFPGQGAGGTQYF
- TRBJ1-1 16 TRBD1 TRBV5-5 TGTGCCAGCAGCTTGGAGACAGGGTTTATGAACACTGAAGCTTTCTTT CASSLETGFMNTEAFF
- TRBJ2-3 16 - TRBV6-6 TGTGCCAGCAGTTACTCGATAGCGTCTAGCACAGATACGCAGTATTTT CASSYSIASSTDTQYF
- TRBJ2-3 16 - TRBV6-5 TGTGCCAGCAGTTCCGGGGAGGAAGTGAGCACAGATACGCAGTATTTT CASSSGEEVSTDTQYF
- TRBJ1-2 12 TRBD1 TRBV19 TGTGCCAGTCTCCAGGGGGTTGATGGCTACACCTTC CASLQGVDGYTF